This T cell receptor beta chain was found in a study of T cells in localized non-small cell lung cancer. Study-level findings and limits: Because only a single region of the tumor was sequenced, heterogeneity remains possible.

Regarding this clone: What it binds is unknown.

The data were produced by immunoSEQ multiplex PCR, yet TCRdb's version contains in-frame clones alone and is incomplete. The table lists tens of thousands of clones, 80% to 95% of them singletons, with about 12% in the top ten. The CDR3 loop spans 13 amino acids. Looked up from germline, CDR1 is MNHEY and CDR2 is SMNVEV (reference sequence). V lost 3 bases, J lost 6 bases, and 11 bases lay in between. The rearrangement uses TRBV27 and TRBJ1-2; D gene unclear. The material sequenced was peripheral blood mononuclear cells, taken before any cancer treatment. This clonotype was obtained from a female donor older than 55 with stage II lung adenocarcinoma. The CDR3 here is CASSFPHGDGYTF. Here the CDR3 DNA reads TGTGCCAGCAGTTTCCCCCATGGCGATGGCTACACCTTC.